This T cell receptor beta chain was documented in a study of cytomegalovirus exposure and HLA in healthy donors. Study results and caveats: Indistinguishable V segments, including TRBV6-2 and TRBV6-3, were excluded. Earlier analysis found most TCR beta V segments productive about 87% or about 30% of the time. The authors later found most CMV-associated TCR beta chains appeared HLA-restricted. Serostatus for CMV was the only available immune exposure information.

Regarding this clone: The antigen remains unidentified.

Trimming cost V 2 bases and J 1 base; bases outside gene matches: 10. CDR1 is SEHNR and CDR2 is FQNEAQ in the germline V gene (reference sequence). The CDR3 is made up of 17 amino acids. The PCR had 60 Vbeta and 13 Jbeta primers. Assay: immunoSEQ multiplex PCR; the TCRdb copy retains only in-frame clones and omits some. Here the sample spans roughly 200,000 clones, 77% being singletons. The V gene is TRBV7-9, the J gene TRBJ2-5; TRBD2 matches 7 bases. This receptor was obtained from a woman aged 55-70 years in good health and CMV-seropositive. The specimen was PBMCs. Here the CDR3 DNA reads TGTGCCAGCAGCTTACCAAGGCGGCTAGCGGCCCAAGAGACCCAGTACTTC. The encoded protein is CASSLPRRLAAQETQYF.